This T cell receptor (beta chain) was captured in a study of molecular identifiers for immune sequencing clone quantification. For the study at large: Replicate runs used RNA from about 20,000 or 100,000 naive CD8 cells, which was split five ways into aliquots, and four of those aliquots were then sequenced.

Each CDR3 protein gets one entry after TCRdb re-called the PCR reads with MiXCR. Among hundreds of thousands of distinct CDR3 sequences listed, about 25% were seen once. Many counts were recorded for this clonotype. The sample taken for sequencing was naive CD8+ T cells from blood, with Jurkat cell RNA spiked in. Subset meaning: FACS-sorted CD8+CD4-CCR7+CD45RA+ naive T cells. This clonotype was obtained from a human donor in good health. Some libraries in this study had Jurkat cell RNA spiked in.

CDR3 in amino acids: CASSLAAGWTDTQYF. DNA of the CDR3: TGTGCCAGCAGCTTAGCGGCGGGATGGACAGATACGCAGTATTTT. This chain uses TRBV13 with TRBJ2-3; a weak D match, TRBD2 (6 bases). Germline CDR1 reads PRHDT; CDR2 reads FYEKMQ (reference sequence). The V end lost 1 base, the J end lost 3 bases, and 11 bases lay between the germline ends. This CDR3 region has 15 residues.